These 20 T cell receptor beta chains originate from one sample sequenced in a study of blood T cells in healthy people across ages. Next came a second PCR, run for roughly 6 to 11 cycles, which used a sample-barcoded 5' primer along with a J-beta primer mix. Each CDR3 protein gets one entry after TCRdb re-called the 5' RACE reads with MiXCR. The table has 1.5 million to 2 million distinct CDR3 sequences, approximately 50% seen once. Sequencing input: blood. The receptors stem from a woman aged 40 to 50 in good health.

This clonotype was counted a few times. This chain links TRBV9 with TRBJ2-5; 9 positions agree with TRBD1. This CDR3 is 18 amino acids long. With 3 bases clipped from V and 4 bases from J, the junction kept 16 bases outside the gene matches. In germline, CDR1 is SGDLS, CDR2 YYNGEE. In nucleotides, the CDR3 is TGTGCCAGCAGCGACAGGACAGGGGCTAGACGGTTTTTAGAGACCCAGTACTTC. Translation: CASSDRTGARRFLETQYF.

V and J are TRBV12-3 or TRBV12-4 and TRBJ1-2; TRBD1 might be the D (5 bases). The ends were cut back, 1 base at V and 7 bases at J, with 13 bases in the middle. The CDR3 loop spans 14 amino acids. DNA for the CDR3: TGTGCCAGCAGTTTAGTGGCAGGGATTGGTGGCTACACCTTC. It yields the protein CASSLVAGIGGYTF.

As for this clonotype: A read error may produce the germline difference seen at one junction end. V gene TRBV7-2 combines with J gene TRBJ2-5; no reliable D call. The CDR3 is 12 amino acids. The germline V gene encodes CDR1 SGHTA and CDR2 FQGNSA. CDR3 bases: TGTGTCAGCAGCTCCTCGAGGGAGACCCAGTACTTC. Its translation: CVSSSSRETQYF.

The rearrangement uses TRBV28 and TRBJ1-4; D call uncertain. Germline V gives CDR1 MDHEN, CDR2 SYDVKM. The V end was cut by 4 bases, the J end by 0 bases, with 15 bases between. CDR3 length equals 17 residues. Here the CDR3 reads CASSSPGEPTTNEKLFF. Written as DNA, the CDR3 is TGTGCCAGCAGTTCACCAGGAGAACCGACAACTAATGAAAAACTGTTTTTT.

The V and J genes are TRBV15 and TRBJ2-3, with TRBD1 matching 8 bases. The CDR3 has 18 amino acids. CDR1 and CDR2 from the germline V gene are LNHNV and YYDKDF (reference sequence). V lost 0 bases to trimming and J lost 6 bases; unmatched junction nucleotides: 14. CDR3 DNA sequence: TGTGCCACCAGCAGAGATTTTCCAGGGGGCATCACAATCGATACGCAGTATTTT. Translation gives CATSRDFPGGITIDTQYF.

Details on this clonotype: Mismatch with germline at one junction end may stem from a read error. This rearrangement joins TRBV4-2 to TRBJ1-5, with D possibly TRBD1 on 6 matching bases. The CDR3 totals 16 residues. Germline assignment: CDR1 LGHNA and CDR2 YNFKEQ. Here the CDR3 reads CASSRDIANSKQPQHF. The CDR3 nucleotides are TGTGCCAGCAGCCGGGACATAGCTAATAGCAAACAGCCCCAGCATTTT.

The chain links TRBV12-5 to TRBJ2-4; maybe TRBD1 (5 bases). The J call could be wrong; TRBJ2-7 is a better fit for the DNA end. CDR3 length: 15 residues. CDR1 is LGHNT, CDR2 FRNRAP, per germline. This CDR3 is CASGNDRVEVYEQYF. CDR3 nucleotide sequence: TGTGCTAGTGGTAATGACAGAGTCGAAGTCTACGAGCAGTACTTC.

This clonotype was seen only a few times. The chain carries TRBV6-6 and TRBJ2-7; either TRBD1 or TRBD2 may fit D (5 bases each). Germline loops: CDR1 MNHNY, CDR2 SVGAGI (reference sequence). CDR3 length: 16 amino acids. Deletions cut 0 bases from V and 1 base from J, with 13 bases between. CDR3 coding DNA: TGTGCCAGCAGTTACTCGAGAGGGGTACAATCCTACGAGCAGTACTTC. Translation: CASSYSRGVQSYEQYF.

This clonotype came up a few times. The chain links TRBV4-2 to TRBJ2-5; possibly TRBD2 for D (5 bases). V shed 0 bases and J shed 4 bases, with 9 bases lying between them. The length of the CDR3 is 14 residues. Germline CDR1 reads LGHNA; CDR2 reads YNFKEQ. The CDR3 DNA reads TGTGCCAGCAGCCAAGATTTCGGGATAGAGACCCAGTACTTC. Residues: CASSQDFGIETQYF.

This clonotype was observed a single time. The J gene is TRBJ2-3, the V gene TRBV2; perhaps TRBD2 as D (6 bases). Trimming removed 7 bases at V and 11 bases at J, with 13 bases between. From germline, CDR1 is SNHLY and CDR2 FYNNEI. CDR3 length equals 11 residues. CDR3 nucleotides: TGTGCCAGCAACAACCCGGGGGTGCAGTATTTT. As protein: CASNNPGVQYF.

V usage is TRBV29-1 and J usage is TRBJ2-3; D possibly corresponds to TRBD1 (5 bases). This CDR3 has 13 amino acids. From germline, CDR1 is SQVTM and CDR2 ANQGSEA. V was cut by 3 bases and J by 2 bases, with 9 bases left in between. For the CDR3, the DNA is TGCAGCGTTGAGGCCAGGGTCACAGATACGCAGTATTTT. Encoded protein: CSVEARVTDTQYF.

The CDR3 nucleotides are TGTGCCAGCAGCAAAGTTGGTGACGTCGGTCTAGCGGGGGGTAATGAGCAGTACTTC. Translation gives CASSKVGDVGLAGGNEQYF. The chain employs TRBV7-2 and TRBJ2-7, with 11 bases aligning to TRBD2. Germline V gene data show CDR1 as SGHTA and CDR2 as FQGNSA. After removal of 5 bases from V and 7 bases from J, the junction contained 22 bases not matched to a gene. The CDR3 spans 19 residues.

The CDR3 spells CSVEAFLSYGYTF. CDR3 DNA: TGCAGCGTTGAAGCATTTTTGAGCTATGGCTACACCTTC. The rearrangement uses TRBV29-1 and TRBJ1-2; D is undetermined. This CDR3 has 13 amino acids. Germline CDR1 is SQVTM and CDR2 is ANQGSEA. V lost 1 base and J 4 bases, leaving 10 bases between the germline ends.

This clonotype has a handful of counts. The CDR3 region is CASSQLRTSGGNNEQFF. The CDR3 region has the DNA TGTGCCAGCAGCCAACTGAGGACTAGCGGGGGGAACAATGAGCAGTTCTTC. The chain is built from TRBV4-2 and TRBJ2-1, with 14 nucleotides matching TRBD2. Germline-derived CDR1 and CDR2 are LGHNA and YNFKEQ. The CDR3 sequence is 17 residues long. J lost 5 bases, V lost 2 bases, and 5 bases had no gene match.

The chain is built from TRBV20-1 and TRBJ1-5; TRBD1 agrees at 8 bases. V dropped 6 bases and J dropped 8; count of bases not matched to a gene: 6. This CDR3 has 12 residues. The germline gives CDR1 DFQATT, CDR2 SNEGSKA (reference sequence). The CDR3 coding sequence is TGCAGTGCAAGGGACAGGAGGGAGCCCCAGCATTTT. Its translation: CSARDRREPQHF.

This chain connects TRBV4-1 to TRBJ2-7; 11 bases line up with TRBD1. J lost 3 bases, V lost 3 bases, and 4 bases had no gene match. The CDR3 has 15 residues. From germline, CDR1 is MGHRA and CDR2 YSYEKL. CDR3 protein: CASSQQGTGGYEQYF. The CDR3 DNA sequence: TGCGCCAGCAGCCAGCAAGGGACAGGGGGCTACGAGCAGTACTTC.

This sequence joins TRBV4-3 and TRBJ1-4; unclear D gene. V was pared by 0 bases and J by 3 bases, with 14 bases between. This CDR3 contains 17 residues. Germline V CDR1 and CDR2: LGHNA, YSLEER. The CDR3 bases are TGCGCCAGCAGCCAAGAAGGAGCGGGTCGGCCTAATGAAAAACTGTTTTTT. This encodes CASSQEGAGRPNEKLFF.

This clonotype has only a few counts. The rearrangement uses TRBV6-6 and TRBJ2-3; D could derive from TRBD1 or TRBD2 (6 bases each). Trimming left V 8 bases short and J 0 bases short, with 12 bases between. The CDR3 is made up of 14 amino acids. Germline CDR1 reads MNHNY; CDR2 reads SVGAGI (reference sequence). The CDR3 DNA follows: TGTGCCAGCCGGGTCGGGGGCAGCACAGATACGCAGTATTTT. It translates to CASRVGGSTDTQYF.

This clonotype was detected once. The chain employs TRBV4-3 and TRBJ2-5, with D perhaps given as TRBD1 or TRBD2 (6 bases each). The germline V gene encodes CDR1 LGHNA and CDR2 YSLEER. Trimming pared 2 bases from V and 4 bases from J, leaving 11 bases between. There are 14 residues in the CDR3. The DNA for the CDR3 is TGCGCCAGCAGCCAAATAGGGGGGAGAGAGACCCAGTACTTC. Protein product: CASSQIGGRETQYF.

The chain recombines TRBV3-1 with TRBJ2-3, with no clear D. Trimming cost V 3 bases and J 0 bases, with 7 bases left between them. The germline V gene encodes CDR1 LGHDT and CDR2 YNNKEL (reference sequence). This CDR3 has 14 residues. The CDR3 coding sequence is TGTGCCAGCAGCCAGGTGAGGAGCACAGATACGCAGTATTTT. Translation: CASSQVRSTDTQYF.